This T cell receptor beta chain stems from a study of T cell repertoires in cytomegalovirus infection. Whole-study results and caveats: The ex vivo response was dominated by HLA-C-restricted CMV-specific TCR beta clonotypes.

The CDR3 sequence is 16 residues long. CDR1 and CDR2 from the germline V gene are MNHEY and SMNVEV (reference sequence). V shed 6 bases and J shed 8 bases, with 23 bases lying between them. This clonotype was observed a handful of times. What it recognizes is unknown. TCRdb itself ran the reads through MiXCR, one entry per CDR3 protein. This table holds tens of thousands of distinct CDR3 sequences, about a fifth found once. The chain has TRBV27 and TRBJ2-1; possibly TRBD1 or TRBD2 for D (5 bases each). The sequence was obtained from a human donor in good health (CMV status not recorded). Some clones in this sample may be carry-over from other donors' samples. The specimen comprised CD8+ T cells from cultured PBMCs, sampled from culture after CMV antigen stimulation. The CDR3 nucleotides are TGTGCCAGCAGACCAACCGGGACCGGGATCATGCATGAGCAGTTCTTC. It specifies CASRPTGTGIMHEQFF.